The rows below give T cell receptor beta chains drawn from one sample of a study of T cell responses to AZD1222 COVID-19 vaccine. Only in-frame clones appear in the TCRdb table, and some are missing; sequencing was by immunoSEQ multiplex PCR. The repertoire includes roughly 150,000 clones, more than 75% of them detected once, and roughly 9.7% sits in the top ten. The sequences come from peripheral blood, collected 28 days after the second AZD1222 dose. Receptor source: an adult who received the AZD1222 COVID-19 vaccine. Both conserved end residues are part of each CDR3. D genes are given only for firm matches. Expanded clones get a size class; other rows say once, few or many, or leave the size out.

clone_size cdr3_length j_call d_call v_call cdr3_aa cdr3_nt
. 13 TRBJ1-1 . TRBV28 CASSLETGRRTFF TGTGCCAGCAGTTTAGAAACAGGGAGGCGAACTTTCTTT
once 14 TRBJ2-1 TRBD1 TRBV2 CASSEAPTGGKQFF TGTGCCAGCAGTGAAGCTCCCACAGGGGGGAAGCAGTTCTTC
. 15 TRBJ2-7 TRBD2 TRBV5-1 CASSLWTSGTYEQYF TGCGCCAGCAGCTTGTGGACTAGCGGAACCTACGAGCAGTACTTC
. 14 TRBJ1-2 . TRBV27 CASSPQESYYGYTF TGTGCCAGCAGTCCACAGGAATCCTACTATGGCTACACCTTC
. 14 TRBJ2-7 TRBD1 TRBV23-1 CASSATGDRSEQYF TGCGCCAGCAGTGCCACAGGGGACCGATCCGAGCAGTACTTC
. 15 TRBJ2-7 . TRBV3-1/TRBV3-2 CASSPLVVGVYEQYF TGTGCCAGCAGCCCCCTAGTGGTGGGAGTCTACGAGCAGTACTTC
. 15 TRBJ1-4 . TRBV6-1 CASSEWQGQNEKLFF TGTGCCAGCAGTGAATGGCAGGGGCAGAATGAAAAACTGTTTTTT
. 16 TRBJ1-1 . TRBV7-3 CASSLIQGGTDTEAFF TGTGCCAGCAGCTTAATACAGGGCGGAACGGACACTGAAGCTTTCTTT
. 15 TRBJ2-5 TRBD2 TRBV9 CASSAAVAGYETQYF TGTGCCAGCAGCGCCGCAGTAGCGGGATATGAGACCCAGTACTTC
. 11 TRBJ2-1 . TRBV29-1 CSVRGRHEQFF TGCAGCGTGCGGGGGCGGCATGAGCAGTTCTTC
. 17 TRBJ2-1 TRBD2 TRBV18 CASSATSGRAWLDEQFF TGTGCCAGCTCCGCGACTAGCGGGAGGGCCTGGTTAGATGAGCAGTTCTTC
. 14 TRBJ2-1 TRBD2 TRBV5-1 CASSLVGEGYEQFF TGCGCCAGCAGCTTGGTGGGGGAGGGCTATGAGCAGTTCTTC
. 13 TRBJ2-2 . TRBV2 CASGGQNTGELFF TGTGCCAGCGGGGGACAGAACACCGGGGAGCTGTTTTTT
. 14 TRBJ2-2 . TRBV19 CASRSRADTGELFF TGTGCCAGCCGATCCAGGGCGGACACCGGGGAGCTGTTTTTT
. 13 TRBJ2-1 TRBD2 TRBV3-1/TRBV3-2 CASSQKGAGSVFF TGTGCCAGCAGCCAAAAGGGAGCGGGATCGGTGTTCTTC